This is a list of T cell receptor beta chains from one sample in a study of T cell changes during pregnancy in multiple sclerosis. Clones were read by immunoSEQ multiplex PCR, and TCRdb kept only the in-frame ones, dropping some. The sample has around 71,000 clones, roughly 94% seen once. The sequencing used peripheral blood, collected after pregnancy. The source is a female donor with multiple sclerosis, enrolled in a pregnancy study. CDR3s include the opening cysteine and the closing phenylalanine or tryptophan. D genes are given only for firm matches. Clone size appears in some rows only: once, few, many, or a class for an expanded clone.

j_call: TRBJ1-1; v_call: TRBV13; clone_size: .; d_call: TRBD1; cdr3_nt: TGTGCCAGCAGCTTAGGATTGTCCGGGACAGGGGTGAGGAACACTGAAGCTTTCTTT; cdr3_aa: CASSLGLSGTGVRNTEAFF
j_call: TRBJ1-1; v_call: TRBV6-1; clone_size: .; d_call: .; cdr3_nt: TGTGCCAGCAGTGGACACCCGAACACTGAAGCTTTCTTT; cdr3_aa: CASSGHPNTEAFF
j_call: TRBJ1-5; v_call: TRBV21-1; clone_size: .; d_call: .; cdr3_nt: TGTGCCAGAAGACAGGGGGGCAATCAGCCCCAGCATTTT; cdr3_aa: CARRQGGNQPQHF
j_call: TRBJ2-5; v_call: TRBV19; clone_size: .; d_call: .; cdr3_nt: TGTGCCAGTACTGGGACACCCCAAGAGACCCAGTACTTC; cdr3_aa: CASTGTPQETQYF
j_call: TRBJ2-1; v_call: TRBV5-1; clone_size: .; d_call: .; cdr3_nt: TGCGCCAGCAGCCGGGACAAATACAATGAGCAGTTCTTC; cdr3_aa: CASSRDKYNEQFF
j_call: TRBJ1-2; v_call: TRBV28; clone_size: .; d_call: .; cdr3_nt: TGTGCCATCCCGGGGGGGAGAGGCTATGGCTACACCTTC; cdr3_aa: CAIPGGRGYGYTF
j_call: TRBJ2-7; v_call: TRBV10-1; clone_size: .; d_call: .; cdr3_nt: TGCGCCAGCAGTGGAGGGGGTAGCCACGAGCAGTACTTC; cdr3_aa: CASSGGGSHEQYF
j_call: TRBJ1-4; v_call: TRBV21-1; clone_size: .; d_call: .; cdr3_nt: TGTGCCAGCAGCAAAAAAGGGCCCCGGGGGGAAAAACTGTTTTTT; cdr3_aa: CASSKKGPRGEKLFF
j_call: TRBJ1-1; v_call: TRBV5-6; clone_size: .; d_call: TRBD1; cdr3_nt: TGTGCCAGCAGCTTGCGGGACAGGGGGTACGGCACTGAAGCTTTCTTT; cdr3_aa: CASSLRDRGYGTEAFF
j_call: TRBJ1-4; v_call: TRBV2; clone_size: .; d_call: .; cdr3_nt: TGTGCCAGCAGTGACGGACAGCTCAATGAAAAACTGTTTTTT; cdr3_aa: CASSDGQLNEKLFF
j_call: TRBJ2-3; v_call: TRBV10-1; clone_size: .; d_call: TRBD2; cdr3_nt: TGCGCCAGCAGCCGCCGGGAGGGCTCAGATACGCAGTATTTT; cdr3_aa: CASSRREGSDTQYF
j_call: TRBJ2-7; v_call: TRBV10-3; clone_size: .; d_call: TRBD2; cdr3_nt: TGTGCCACCCTAATGGGGGGGAGCTCCTACGAGCAGTACTTC; cdr3_aa: CATLMGGSSYEQYF
j_call: TRBJ2-1; v_call: TRBV5-4; clone_size: .; d_call: .; cdr3_nt: TGTGCCAGCAGGGTAAGCGGAGCCTACAATGAGCAGTTCTTC; cdr3_aa: CASRVSGAYNEQFF
j_call: TRBJ2-4; v_call: TRBV7-9; clone_size: .; d_call: TRBD2; cdr3_nt: TGTGCCAGCAGTTCCGCGCGGGACTACTTTCATTTAGCCAAAAACATTCAGTACTTC; cdr3_aa: CASSSARDYFHLAKNIQYF
j_call: TRBJ2-5; v_call: TRBV5-1; clone_size: .; d_call: .; cdr3_nt: TGCGCCAGCAGCTTGGGTGGAAACGGGGAGACCCAGTACTTC; cdr3_aa: CASSLGGNGETQYF
j_call: TRBJ1-3; v_call: TRBV5-6; clone_size: .; d_call: TRBD1; cdr3_nt: TGTGCCAGCAACTTCGACAGGGGTCTCGGAAACACCATATATTTT; cdr3_aa: CASNFDRGLGNTIYF
j_call: TRBJ1-5; v_call: TRBV19; clone_size: once; d_call: TRBD1; cdr3_nt: TGTGCCAGTTCCCCAGGGGGCGGTGGCAATCAGCCCCAGCATTTT; cdr3_aa: CASSPGGGGNQPQHF
j_call: TRBJ1-1; v_call: TRBV28; clone_size: .; d_call: .; cdr3_nt: TGTGCCAGCAGTTCCCCACCAGTAAACACTGAAGCTTTCTTT; cdr3_aa: CASSSPPVNTEAFF
j_call: TRBJ2-7; v_call: TRBV30; clone_size: .; d_call: TRBD2; cdr3_nt: TGTGCCTGGAGTTCGATGGGACTAGCAGCCCTGGAGCAGTACTTC; cdr3_aa: CAWSSMGLAALEQYF
j_call: TRBJ1-1; v_call: TRBV7-3; clone_size: .; d_call: .; cdr3_nt: TGTGCCAGCAGCTTAGACAGACCTAACACTGAAGCTTTCTTT; cdr3_aa: CASSLDRPNTEAFF
j_call: TRBJ2-1; v_call: TRBV5-1; clone_size: .; d_call: TRBD2; cdr3_nt: TGCGCCAGCAGTTCGGGACTAGACTCCTACAATGAGCAGTTCTTC; cdr3_aa: CASSSGLDSYNEQFF
j_call: TRBJ1-2; v_call: TRBV4-3; clone_size: .; d_call: .; cdr3_nt: TGCGCCAGCAGCCAAGGAACAGGCGGATTCTATGGCTACACCTTC; cdr3_aa: CASSQGTGGFYGYTF
j_call: TRBJ1-1; v_call: TRBV5-4; clone_size: .; d_call: .; cdr3_nt: TGTGCCAGCAGCTTCAGGGGAATGAACACTGAAGCTTTCTTT; cdr3_aa: CASSFRGMNTEAFF
j_call: TRBJ2-1; v_call: TRBV2; clone_size: once; d_call: TRBD2; cdr3_nt: TGTGCCAGCAGACCCCCCGGGGGGGGATACAATGAGCAGTTCTTC; cdr3_aa: CASRPPGGGYNEQFF
j_call: TRBJ2-7; v_call: TRBV6-6; clone_size: .; d_call: TRBD1; cdr3_nt: TGTGCCAGCAGGCATTCCGGGACAGGGTCCTACGAGCAGTACTTC; cdr3_aa: CASRHSGTGSYEQYF
j_call: TRBJ2-3; v_call: TRBV5-6; clone_size: .; d_call: .; cdr3_nt: TGTGCCAGCAGCCCGGTCGGGGTCACAGATACGCAGTATTTT; cdr3_aa: CASSPVGVTDTQYF
j_call: TRBJ2-3; v_call: TRBV6-4; clone_size: .; d_call: TRBD2; cdr3_nt: TGTGCCAGCAGTTCGGGACTAGCGGGAGGGGCAGATACGCAGTATTTT; cdr3_aa: CASSSGLAGGADTQYF
j_call: TRBJ2-3; v_call: TRBV10-3; clone_size: once; d_call: .; cdr3_nt: TGTGCCATCAGTGAGTCAGTGGTGTTACTCCTCACAGATACGCAGTATTTT; cdr3_aa: CAISESVVLLLTDTQYF
j_call: TRBJ2-7; v_call: TRBV5-6; clone_size: once; d_call: .; cdr3_nt: TGTGCCAGCAGCTTGGGGAGCTCCTACGAGCAGTACTTC; cdr3_aa: CASSLGSSYEQYF